Listed below are T cell receptor beta chains from one sample, sequenced in a study of blood T cell repertoires in COVID-19. Data came from immunoSEQ multiplex PCR; TCRdb stores just in-frame clones and leaves some out. The data show roughly 420,000 clones, approximately 90% seen once. Sequencing was performed on PBMCs or T cells enriched from blood (not recorded which). These receptor sequences come from a woman in her 30s with acute COVID-19. CDR3s include the opening cysteine and the closing phenylalanine or tryptophan. The order of the fields is CDR3 protein, CDR3 DNA, clone size, J gene, D gene, V gene. A D gene is named only where the DNA matches it firmly. Not every row has a clone size; where given, it reads once, few, many or a size class.

CDR3aa: CASSLTAGNNEQFF; CDR3nt: TGTGCCAGCAGCTTAACGGCAGGGAATAATGAGCAGTTCTTC; abundance: .; j_gene: TRBJ2-1; d_gene: .; v_gene: TRBV7-3
CDR3aa: CASSTVTGELFF; CDR3nt: TGTGCCAGCAGCACAGTCACCGGGGAGCTGTTTTTT; abundance: .; j_gene: TRBJ2-2; d_gene: .; v_gene: TRBV12-3/TRBV12-4
CDR3aa: CASSLTFRTEAFF; CDR3nt: TGTGCCAGCAGCTTAACGTTCAGGACTGAAGCTTTCTTT; abundance: .; j_gene: TRBJ1-1; d_gene: .; v_gene: TRBV7-3
CDR3aa: CASSKGQGLPDTQYF; CDR3nt: TGCGCCAGCAGCAAGGGTCAGGGCCTCCCAGATACGCAGTATTTT; abundance: .; j_gene: TRBJ2-3; d_gene: .; v_gene: TRBV4-1
CDR3aa: CASSYRDRGNTEAFF; CDR3nt: TGTGCCAGCAGCTACCGGGACAGGGGGAACACTGAAGCTTTCTTT; abundance: .; j_gene: TRBJ1-1; d_gene: TRBD1; v_gene: TRBV7-2
CDR3aa: CASSRGHWDYEQYF; CDR3nt: TGTGCCAGCTCGAGGGGACATTGGGACTACGAGCAGTACTTC; abundance: .; j_gene: TRBJ2-7; d_gene: .; v_gene: TRBV18
CDR3aa: CASSPGTEFPYGYTF; CDR3nt: TGCGCCAGCAGCCCCGGGACAGAGTTCCCCTATGGCTACACCTTC; abundance: .; j_gene: TRBJ1-2; d_gene: TRBD1; v_gene: TRBV5-1
CDR3aa: CASSFSGGSYNEQFF; CDR3nt: TGCGCCAGCAGCTTTAGCGGGGGGTCCTACAATGAGCAGTTCTTC; abundance: .; j_gene: TRBJ2-1; d_gene: TRBD2; v_gene: TRBV5-1
CDR3aa: CASSNRDSGNTIYF; CDR3nt: TGTGCCAGCAGCAACCGGGACAGTGGAAACACCATATATTTT; abundance: .; j_gene: TRBJ1-3; d_gene: TRBD1; v_gene: TRBV7-9
CDR3aa: CASSGGQGMTEAFF; CDR3nt: TGCGCCAGCAGCGGGGGACAGGGTATGACTGAAGCTTTCTTT; abundance: .; j_gene: TRBJ1-1; d_gene: TRBD1; v_gene: TRBV5-1
CDR3aa: CASSLVGGLYPGNTIYF; CDR3nt: TGTGCCAGCAGCTTAGTCGGAGGTCTATACCCTGGAAACACCATATATTTT; abundance: .; j_gene: TRBJ1-3; d_gene: .; v_gene: TRBV11-2
CDR3aa: CASSSGTGGYGYTF; CDR3nt: TGTGCCAGCTCATCTGGGACAGGGGGCTATGGCTACACCTTC; abundance: .; j_gene: TRBJ1-2; d_gene: TRBD1; v_gene: TRBV18
CDR3aa: CASGRQGVFATNEKLFF; CDR3nt: TGTGCCAGCGGCCGACAGGGGGTATTCGCGACTAATGAAAAACTGTTTTTT; abundance: .; j_gene: TRBJ1-4; d_gene: .; v_gene: TRBV21-1
CDR3aa: CSAYRDTEAFF; CDR3nt: TGCAGCGCCTACAGGGACACTGAAGCTTTCTTT; abundance: .; j_gene: TRBJ1-1; d_gene: .; v_gene: TRBV29-1
CDR3aa: CASSWGTSGGVETQYF; CDR3nt: TGTGCCAGCAGTTGGGGGACTAGCGGGGGAGTGGAGACCCAGTACTTC; abundance: .; j_gene: TRBJ2-5; d_gene: TRBD2; v_gene: TRBV6-5
CDR3aa: CSVVQLYGYTF; CDR3nt: TGCAGCGTTGTACAGCTCTATGGCTACACCTTC; abundance: once; j_gene: TRBJ1-2; d_gene: .; v_gene: TRBV29-1
CDR3aa: CASTLTGMGNSPLHF; CDR3nt: TGTGCCAGCACCCTGACAGGAATGGGCAATTCACCCCTCCACTTT; abundance: .; j_gene: TRBJ1-6; d_gene: .; v_gene: TRBV7-9
CDR3aa: CASSTSTGALTLHF; CDR3nt: TGTGCCAGCAGCACGTCGACAGGGGCTCTGACCCTCCACTTT; abundance: .; j_gene: TRBJ1-6; d_gene: TRBD1; v_gene: TRBV7-2
CDR3aa: CASSLDRGSGNTIYF; CDR3nt: TGTGCCAGCTCACTCGACAGGGGTTCTGGAAACACCATATATTTT; abundance: .; j_gene: TRBJ1-3; d_gene: TRBD1; v_gene: TRBV18
CDR3aa: CASSESSGLIYEQYF; CDR3nt: TGTGCCAGCAGTGAATCTAGCGGTTTGATCTACGAGCAGTACTTC; abundance: .; j_gene: TRBJ2-7; d_gene: TRBD2; v_gene: TRBV2
CDR3aa: CASSLSSGDPNEKLFF; CDR3nt: TGTGCCAGCAGCTTATCATCGGGGGACCCTAATGAAAAACTGTTTTTT; abundance: .; j_gene: TRBJ1-4; d_gene: .; v_gene: TRBV7-9
CDR3aa: CASSYRDTYGYTF; CDR3nt: TGTGCCAGCAGTTACCGGGACACCTATGGCTACACCTTC; abundance: .; j_gene: TRBJ1-2; d_gene: .; v_gene: TRBV6-5
CDR3aa: CASSRETGRRNQPQHF; CDR3nt: TGTGCCAGCAGCCGAGAAACAGGCAGGCGCAATCAGCCCCAGCATTTT; abundance: .; j_gene: TRBJ1-5; d_gene: .; v_gene: TRBV14
CDR3aa: CASSADRGRQPQHF; CDR3nt: TGCGCCAGCAGTGCGGACAGGGGCCGTCAGCCCCAGCATTTT; abundance: .; j_gene: TRBJ1-5; d_gene: TRBD1; v_gene: TRBV10-2
CDR3aa: CASSIEGTYQPQHF; CDR3nt: TGTGCCAGTAGTATAGAGGGCACCTATCAGCCCCAGCATTTT; abundance: .; j_gene: TRBJ1-5; d_gene: .; v_gene: TRBV19
CDR3aa: CASSLVGGDRGPEQYF; CDR3nt: TGTGCCAGCAGTTTGGTCGGGGGGGACAGGGGGCCTGAGCAGTACTTC; abundance: .; j_gene: TRBJ2-7; d_gene: TRBD1; v_gene: TRBV27
CDR3aa: CASSLTRLGGAPLDEQYF; CDR3nt: TGTGCCAGCAGCTTAACGCGATTAGGGGGGGCGCCCCTGGACGAGCAGTACTTC; abundance: .; j_gene: TRBJ2-7; d_gene: .; v_gene: TRBV21-1
CDR3aa: CATSDTQGAIGGANVLTF; CDR3nt: TGTGCCACCAGCGACACACAGGGGGCGATTGGTGGGGCCAACGTCCTGACTTTC; abundance: .; j_gene: TRBJ2-6; d_gene: TRBD1; v_gene: TRBV24-1
CDR3aa: CASSEPRGNGNNEQFF; CDR3nt: TGTGCCAGCAGTGAACCCAGGGGGAATGGTAACAATGAGCAGTTCTTC; abundance: .; j_gene: TRBJ2-1; d_gene: TRBD1; v_gene: TRBV25-1
CDR3aa: CAWSPGSDYGYTF; CDR3nt: TGTGCCTGGAGTCCGGGGTCGGACTATGGCTACACCTTC; abundance: .; j_gene: TRBJ1-2; d_gene: .; v_gene: TRBV30
CDR3aa: CATSDLGGGSDEQFF; CDR3nt: TGTGCCACCAGTGATTTGGGCGGGGGCTCGGATGAGCAGTTCTTC; abundance: .; j_gene: TRBJ2-1; d_gene: .; v_gene: TRBV24-1
CDR3aa: CASSSGTGAYNEQFF; CDR3nt: TGCGCCAGCAGCTCGGGGACAGGGGCATACAATGAGCAGTTCTTC; abundance: .; j_gene: TRBJ2-1; d_gene: TRBD1; v_gene: TRBV5-1
CDR3aa: CASSSRDTGELFF; CDR3nt: TGTGCCAGCAGCTCGAGGGACACCGGGGAGCTGTTTTTT; abundance: .; j_gene: TRBJ2-2; d_gene: .; v_gene: TRBV13
CDR3aa: CASSVAGGPPYEQYF; CDR3nt: TGTGCCAGCAGCGTGGCAGGGGGACCTCCCTACGAGCAGTACTTC; abundance: .; j_gene: TRBJ2-7; d_gene: TRBD1; v_gene: TRBV9
CDR3aa: CASSLTNGGDRATGELFF; CDR3nt: TGTGCCAGCAGCTTAACGAACGGAGGGGACAGAGCGACCGGGGAGCTGTTTTTT; abundance: .; j_gene: TRBJ2-2; d_gene: .; v_gene: TRBV7-3
CDR3aa: CSVEVTRQGTPYEQYF; CDR3nt: TGCAGCGTTGAAGTGACTCGACAGGGGACCCCCTACGAGCAGTACTTC; abundance: once; j_gene: TRBJ2-7; d_gene: TRBD1; v_gene: TRBV29-1
CDR3aa: CASSSRGGYEQYF; CDR3nt: TGTGCCAGCAGTTCCAGGGGTGGCTACGAGCAGTACTTC; abundance: .; j_gene: TRBJ2-7; d_gene: .; v_gene: TRBV27
CDR3aa: CASSQSGQGNYEQYF; CDR3nt: TGTGCCAGCAGTCAATCGGGACAGGGTAACTACGAGCAGTACTTC; abundance: .; j_gene: TRBJ2-7; d_gene: TRBD1; v_gene: TRBV6-5
CDR3aa: CASSDSSSNTGELFF; CDR3nt: TGTGCCAGCAGTGACTCGAGTAGTAACACCGGGGAGCTGTTTTTT; abundance: .; j_gene: TRBJ2-2; d_gene: .; v_gene: TRBV6-4
CDR3aa: CASSNLLGDTQYF; CDR3nt: TGTGCCAGCAGCAATCTGTTGGGCGATACGCAGTATTTT; abundance: .; j_gene: TRBJ2-3; d_gene: .; v_gene: TRBV5-4
CDR3aa: CASSDANPVGHRTGSQHF; CDR3nt: TGTGCCAGCAGTGACGCAAACCCCGTCGGACACAGGACCGGGTCCCAGCATTTT; abundance: .; j_gene: TRBJ1-5; d_gene: .; v_gene: TRBV6-1
CDR3aa: CASSRQGLNTEAFF; CDR3nt: TGTGCCAGCAGCCGACAGGGATTGAACACTGAAGCTTTCTTT; abundance: once; j_gene: TRBJ1-1; d_gene: TRBD1; v_gene: TRBV6-5
CDR3aa: CASSPHTGAYEQYF; CDR3nt: TGTGCCAGCTCACCGCACACAGGGGCCTACGAGCAGTACTTC; abundance: .; j_gene: TRBJ2-7; d_gene: TRBD1; v_gene: TRBV18
CDR3aa: CASSRELTDTQYF; CDR3nt: TGTGCCAGCTCTCGAGAACTGACAGATACGCAGTATTTT; abundance: .; j_gene: TRBJ2-3; d_gene: .; v_gene: TRBV18
CDR3aa: CAISDSDRGTDTQYF; CDR3nt: TGTGCCATCAGTGATTCGGACAGGGGCACAGATACGCAGTATTTT; abundance: .; j_gene: TRBJ2-3; d_gene: TRBD1; v_gene: TRBV10-3